The 29 T cell receptor beta chains listed next were all sequenced from one sample in a study of cytomegalovirus exposure and HLA in healthy donors. The PCR had 60 Vbeta and 13 Jbeta primers. Data came from immunoSEQ multiplex PCR; TCRdb stores just in-frame clones and leaves some out. The data contain 160,000 or so clones, around 79% of them singletons. Material for sequencing was PBMCs. The receptors come from a woman in her forties or fifties in good health and CMV-seronegative.

As for this clone: The same CDR3 also results from other DNA sequences found in this sample. The chain has TRBV5-1 and TRBJ2-6; a weak D match, TRBD1 (6 bases). Trimming took off 0 bases at V and 10 bases at J, with 17 bases between the two ends. The CDR3 length is 16 residues. CDR1 SGHRS and CDR2 YFSETQ come from the germline V gene. In nucleotides, the CDR3 is TGCGCCAGCAGCTTGGGAGGACAGTTCCCCCTAAACGTCCTGACTTTC. This encodes CASSLGGQFPLNVLTF.

J is TRBJ2-1 and V is TRBV5-8, with TRBD2 as a possible D gene (5 bases). V was shortened by 9 bases and J by 0 bases, with 16 bases between the two germline ends. The CDR3 spans 15 residues. CDR1 and CDR2 from the germline V gene are SGHTS and YDEGEE. CDR3 residues: CATGLGVYSYNEQFF. The DNA for the CDR3 is TGTGCCACAGGCTTGGGAGTTTACTCCTACAATGAGCAGTTCTTC.

This clone was seen a single time. This chain links TRBV4-2 with TRBJ1-3, with D perhaps matching TRBD1 (5 bases). Trimming took 0 bases from V and 1 from J, leaving 7 bases between them. CDR1 LGHNA and CDR2 YNFKEQ come from the germline V gene. This CDR3 is 15 amino acids long. This chain's CDR3 is CASSQDRGSGNTIYF. The DNA for the CDR3 is TGTGCCAGCAGCCAAGATAGGGGTTCTGGAAACACCATATATTTT.

The rearrangement links TRBV12-2 to TRBJ2-1; the table calls TRBD2, which could not be checked here. TRBV12-2 is classified as a pseudogene. The CDR3 contains 19 residues. The CDR3 DNA reads as TGTGCAAGTCGCTTAGCGTCCGCTAGCGGGAGGGTATTTACCGATGAGCAGTTCTTC. Its translation is CASRLASASGRVFTDEQFF.

This clone was observed once. The chain uses TRBV19 and TRBJ2-5; D might be TRBD1 (6 bases). CDR1 and CDR2 from the germline V gene are LNHDA and SQIVND (reference sequence). The length of the CDR3 is 13 residues. V gave up 5 bases and J gave up 4 bases, with 11 bases separating them. Written as DNA, the CDR3 is TGTGCCAGTAGTTTACAGGGTCGAGAGACCCAGTACTTC. It specifies CASSLQGRETQYF.

The chain couples TRBV4-2 to TRBJ1-5; 7 positions match TRBD1. From germline, CDR1 is LGHNA and CDR2 YNFKEQ. V lost 3 bases, J lost 6 bases, and 5 bases stayed unmatched. The CDR3 length is 14 residues. CDR3 DNA: TGTGCCAGCAGCCAGAAAGCAGGGGGTCAGCCCCAGCATTTT. It translates to CASSQKAGGQPQHF.

This chain connects TRBV9 to TRBJ1-2; perhaps TRBD1 as D (6 bases). V was shortened by 4 bases and J by 3 bases, with 16 bases between the two germline ends. CDR3 length: 15 residues. CDR1 SGDLS and CDR2 YYNGEE come from the germline V gene. The DNA of the CDR3 is TGTGCCAGCAGCCTCGAACAGGGCCCTTACTATGGCTACACCTTC. Its translation is CASSLEQGPYYGYTF.

This rearrangement joins TRBV2 to TRBJ1-1, with D maybe TRBD1 (5 bases). Between the trimmed V and J ends, which lost 8 bases and 1 base, there was a span of 5 bases. The CDR3 is made up of 11 amino acids. From germline, CDR1 is SNHLY and CDR2 FYNNEI. CDR3 bases: TGTGCCAGCGGACAGAACACTGAAGCTTTCTTT. Translation gives CASGQNTEAFF.

This clone has just a few counts. A junction boundary mismatches the germline segment, possibly from a read error. The V and J genes are TRBV19 and TRBJ1-5; 9 bases agree with TRBD1. This CDR3 region has 14 residues. Germline V gene sequence: CDR1 LNHDA, CDR2 SQIVND (reference sequence). CDR3: CASSIASGTGYSNF. CDR3 coding DNA: TGTGCCAGTAGTATAGCCTCCGGGACAGGGTACTCCAATTTT.

CDR3 DNA: TGTGCCAGCAAGGACGACGGCGGGAGGCAAGAGACCCAGTACTTC. This codes for CASKDDGGRQETQYF. The rearrangement joins TRBV6-6 to TRBJ2-5; 8 positions agree with TRBD2. The germline gives CDR1 MNHNY, CDR2 SVGAGI (reference sequence). V was clipped by 7 bases and J by 2 bases; unmatched bases: 9. CDR3 length: 15 amino acids.

The rearrangement links TRBV4-3 to TRBJ2-5, with TRBD1 matching over 9 bases. This CDR3 spans 15 amino acids. Germline CDR1 LGHNA, CDR2 YSLEER. V dropped 5 bases and J dropped 4; count of bases not matched to a gene: 8. The CDR3 nucleotides are TGCGCCAGCAGCGCGCCGGGACAGGGAGGAGAGACCCAGTACTTC. Translated, it gives CASSAPGQGGETQYF.

V gene TRBV7-2 combines with J gene TRBJ2-4, with D possibly TRBD1 on 6 matching bases. The ends were cut back, 3 bases at V and 1 base at J, with 7 bases in the middle. Germline-derived CDR1 and CDR2 are SGHTA and FQGNSA. CDR3 length equals 14 residues. The CDR3 DNA follows: TGTGCCAGCAGCTTCAGGGGTGCCAAAAACATTCAGTACTTC. Its translation is CASSFRGAKNIQYF.

The gene calls are TRBV19 and TRBJ2-6; perhaps TRBD2 as D (6 bases). The CDR3 extends over 16 amino acids. From germline, CDR1 is LNHDA and CDR2 SQIVND (reference sequence). The germline V and J ends were trimmed by 5 bases and 2 bases, with 13 bases remaining between them. The CDR3 bases are TGTGCCAGTAGTCCGGAATGGGGGGCTGGGGCCAACGTCCTGACTTTC. Its translation is CASSPEWGAGANVLTF.

CDR3 DNA sequence: TGTGCCAGCAGCCAGCACACACCAGGGATCCAGGGGGAGCAGTACTTC. Amino acid sequence: CASSQHTPGIQGEQYF. The genes are TRBV7-2 and TRBJ2-7, with D perhaps matching TRBD1 (6 bases). The CDR3 has 16 residues. The germline V gene encodes CDR1 SGHTA and CDR2 FQGNSA. V was clipped by 5 bases and J by 7 bases, with 24 bases between them.

This chain uses TRBV4-2 with TRBJ1-6; tentatively, D is TRBD1 (5 bases). Trimming took 1 base from V and 9 from J, leaving 19 bases between them. The CDR3 consists of 17 residues. The germline CDR1 and CDR2 sequences are LGHNA and YNFKEQ. CDR3 DNA sequence: TGTGCCAGCAGCCAAGGTCAGAGGGACTTGACCGGTTCACCCCTCCACTTT. Translated: CASSQGQRDLTGSPLHF.

The rearrangement links TRBV7-9 to TRBJ1-1, with D possibly being TRBD1 (6 bases). The CDR3 loop spans 16 amino acids. Trimming shortened V by 5 bases and J by 1 base, and 17 bases separated the two germline ends. The germline gives CDR1 SEHNR, CDR2 FQNEAQ (reference sequence). The CDR3 sequence is CASSPRQTTGNTEAFF. CDR3 bases: TGTGCCAGCAGCCCCCGACAAACGACAGGGAACACTGAAGCTTTCTTT.

The V and J genes are TRBV2 and TRBJ1-3; D is ambiguous. Germline lookup yields CDR1 SNHLY and CDR2 FYNNEI. V shed 6 bases and J shed 0 bases, with 12 bases lying between them. The CDR3 is made up of 15 amino acids. CDR3 in DNA: TGTGCCAGCAGAAGAACATCCGCCTCTGGAAACACCATATATTTT. It specifies CASRRTSASGNTIYF. Full variable domain (missing parts from reference TRBV2 and TRBJ1-3): EPEVTQTPSHQVTQMGQEVILRCVPISNHLYFYWYRQILGQKVEFLVSFYNNEISEKSEIFDDQFSVERPDGSNFTLKIRSTKLEDSAMYFCASRRTSASGNTIYFGEGSWLTVV.

The rearrangement links TRBV28 to TRBJ1-1; weak D call: TRBD1 (5 bases). The CDR3 contains 13 residues. The V end was cut by 6 bases, the J end by 6 bases, with 14 bases between. Germline CDR1 is MDHEN and CDR2 is SYDVKM. CDR3 bases: TGTGCCAGCAGGGGACTGGGAGGGGCTGAAGCTTTCTTT. It codes for CASRGLGGAEAFF.

This sequence joins TRBV28 and TRBJ2-7; D might be TRBD1 (6 bases). The CDR3 loop spans 12 amino acids. V was pared by 7 bases and J by 4 bases, with 11 bases between. CDR1 is MDHEN and CDR2 is SYDVKM in the germline V gene. The DNA of the CDR3 is TGTGCCAGCAACCCGACAGGATACGAGCAGTACTTC. This gives the protein CASNPTGYEQYF.

This chain joins TRBV7-9 and TRBJ1-2, with a possible D match to TRBD1 (5 bases). The CDR3 runs 14 residues. Trimming shortened V by 5 bases and J by 5 bases, and 15 bases separated the two germline ends. Germline CDR1 is SEHNR and CDR2 is FQNEAQ (reference sequence). The CDR3 region has the DNA TGTGCCAGCAGCACACCGGGGGGTGTATATGGCTACACCTTC. It specifies CASSTPGGVYGYTF.

As to this clone: The identical CDR3 is also encoded by other nucleotide sequences in the sample. The chain joins TRBV2 to TRBJ2-4; 14 bases are a match to TRBD2. Germline V gene sequence: CDR1 SNHLY, CDR2 FYNNEI. The CDR3 sequence is 15 residues long. The ends lost 8 bases at V and 10 bases at J; junction bases unmatched: 10. The CDR3 sequence is CASEASGTSGSIQYF. The CDR3 region has the DNA TGTGCCAGCGAGGCGTCAGGGACTAGCGGGAGTATTCAGTACTTC.

The chain uses TRBV28 and TRBJ2-5, with D unresolved. V gave up 6 bases and J gave up 0 bases, with 17 bases separating them. This CDR3 spans 16 amino acids. Germline V CDR1 and CDR2: MDHEN, SYDVKM. CDR3 loop: CASSPGGRLYQETQYF. Here the CDR3 DNA reads TGTGCCAGCAGCCCTGGCGGCCGTCTGTACCAAGAGACCCAGTACTTC.

The chain carries TRBV28 and TRBJ2-5; D is possibly TRBD2 (5 bases). V was cut by 6 bases and J by 6 bases, with 20 bases left in between. The CDR3 is made up of 15 amino acids. The V gene's germline CDR1 is MDHEN and CDR2 SYDVKM. The CDR3 DNA reads TGTGCCAGCAGCCGACTTGGTGGGGAGATGAAGACCCAGTACTTC. Its translation: CASSRLGGEMKTQYF.

CDR3: CASSVATGTSGATDTQYF. CDR3 nucleotides: TGTGCCAGCAGCGTAGCTACCGGGACTAGCGGGGCCACAGATACGCAGTATTTT. The chain carries TRBV7-3 and TRBJ2-3; TRBD2 matches at 13 bases. Germline V gene data show CDR1 as SGHTA and CDR2 as FQGTGA. V lost 5 bases to trimming and J lost 2 bases; unmatched junction nucleotides: 10. This CDR3 has 18 residues. The full variable domain, in which reference TRBV7-3 and TRBJ2-3 provide the parts outside the CDR3, is GAGVSQTPSNKVTEKGKYVELRCDPISGHTALYWYRQSLGQGPEFLIYFQGTGAADDSGLPNDRFFAVRPEGSVSTLKIQRTERGDSAVYLCASSVATGTSGATDTQYFGPGTRLTVL.

The V gene is TRBV5-6, the J gene TRBJ2-3; unclear D gene. V lost 5 bases and J 0 bases, leaving 4 bases between the germline ends. This CDR3 spans 12 amino acids. CDR1 is SGHDT, CDR2 YYEEEE, per germline. The CDR3 reads CASSYSTDTQYF. CDR3 DNA sequence: TGTGCCAGCAGTTATAGCACAGATACGCAGTATTTT. Looking up the rest from reference TRBV5-6 and TRBJ2-3 gives the full variable domain: DAGVTQSPTHLIKTRGQQVTLRCSPKSGHDTVSWYQQALGQGPQFIFQYYEEEERQRGNFPDRFSGHQFPNYSSELNVNALLLGDSALYLCASSYSTDTQYFGPGTRLTVL.

The genes are TRBV7-9 and TRBJ1-1; weak D call: TRBD1 (6 bases). Germline values: CDR1 SEHNR, CDR2 FQNEAQ (reference sequence). The CDR3 is made up of 15 amino acids. V lost 3 bases, J lost 4 bases, and 15 bases lay in between. The CDR3, as DNA: TGTGCCAGCAGCTTGCAGGCGGGGGCGGTCACTGAAGCTTTCTTT. This gives the protein CASSLQAGAVTEAFF.

This clone was detected only a few times. V is TRBV5-6 and J is TRBJ1-6, with 10 bases fitting TRBD1. CDR1 is SGHDT and CDR2 is YYEEEE in the germline V gene. The V and J ends lost 0 bases and 8 bases, in that order; junction bases with no gene match: 5. The CDR3 runs to 16 residues. CDR3 DNA sequence: TGTGCCAGCAGCTTGGGGACAGGGGGTTCCCATTCACCCCTCCACTTT. Amino acid sequence: CASSLGTGGSHSPLHF.

The chain employs TRBV9 and TRBJ1-3; D remains unclear. Trimming removed 4 bases at V and 0 bases at J, with 14 bases between. Per germline, CDR1 SGDLS and CDR2 YYNGEE. The CDR3 is 16 residues long. The CDR3 DNA follows: TGTGCCAGCAGCAATCCTCAGCGTAACTCTGGAAACACCATATATTTT. Its translation is CASSNPQRNSGNTIYF.

This sequence joins TRBV7-2 and TRBJ2-3; no reliable D call. CDR3 size: 11 residues. The germline CDR1 and CDR2 sequences are SGHTA and FQGNSA. V was cut by 5 bases and J by 10 bases, with 10 bases left in between. The CDR3 sequence is CASSAYQAQYF. The CDR3 DNA is TGTGCCAGCAGCGCTTACCAGGCGCAGTATTTT.